Listed below are T cell receptor beta chains from one sample, sequenced in a study of a mutant IDH1 vaccine in newly diagnosed glioma. Profiling relied on immunoSEQ multiplex PCR, and the TCRdb table lists in-frame clones only, not all of them. Of over 55,000 clones detected, 75% to 90% appear once; the ten largest clones hold roughly 5%. These TCRs' antigens remain unknown. Sequenced material: PBMCs, taken from a glioma patient whose treatment included an IDH1 peptide vaccine. These receptor sequences come from a woman aged 40 to 49 with glioma. Both conserved end residues are part of each CDR3. The D gene is left open where the match is weak. Only some rows state a clone size, as once, few, many or a class for expanded clones.

cdr3_nt	cdr3_aa	v_call	j_call	clone_size	d_call
TGTGCCAGCAGGGGGGATCTAGCGGGAGGGCCAGATACGCAGTATTTT	CASRGDLAGGPDTQYF	TRBV2	TRBJ2-3	NA	TRBD2
TGTGCCAGCAGTCGGGGGGGCGCGGATGAGCAGTTCTTC	CASSRGGADEQFF	TRBV27	TRBJ2-1	NA	TRBD2
TGTGCCAGCAGTGAAGCACCGGGACCCCTTCGTCACAATGAGCAGTTCTTC	CASSEAPGPLRHNEQFF	TRBV2	TRBJ2-1	once	NA
TGTGCCAGCTCAGTCAACAGGGAACAGCCCCAGCATTTT	CASSVNREQPQHF	TRBV18	TRBJ1-5	NA	NA
TGTGCCAGCAGTTACAATCGACAGCGCTCTGGAAACACCATATATTTT	CASSYNRQRSGNTIYF	TRBV6-5	TRBJ1-3	NA	NA
TGCGCCAGCAGCCAAGATGGTCGTAGCTACACCTTC	CASSQDGRSYTF	TRBV4-3	TRBJ1-2	NA	NA
TGTGCCAGCAGCCGACGGGAAGGCGAGCAGTACTTC	CASSRREGEQYF	TRBV5-8	TRBJ2-7	NA	NA
TGTGCCAGCAGTGTGGGACTAGCGGGCAGTCGGGCAGATACGCAGTATTTT	CASSVGLAGSRADTQYF	TRBV6-1	TRBJ2-3	NA	TRBD2
TGTGCCAGCAGCAAACCGGGAAGTGTCTCTGGAAACACCATATATTTT	CASSKPGSVSGNTIYF	TRBV21-1	TRBJ1-3	NA	NA
TGCGCCAGCAGCTTGGTAAGCGTTGATACGCAGTATTTT	CASSLVSVDTQYF	TRBV5-1	TRBJ2-3	NA	NA
TGTGCCAGCTCACCGTACGACTCTGGAAACACCATATATTTT	CASSPYDSGNTIYF	TRBV18	TRBJ1-3	NA	NA
TGTGCTAGCAGCCGCGGGAGGGCCTACACAGATACGCAGTATTTT	CASSRGRAYTDTQYF	TRBV7-7	TRBJ2-3	once	TRBD2
TGTGCCAGCAGCAAAATTCGGTCACCCGGAGGTTTCGAGCAGTACTTC	CASSKIRSPGGFEQYF	TRBV21-1	TRBJ2-7	NA	NA
TGTGCCAGCAGCTTACCGGCTTATAGCAATCAGCCCCAGCATTTT	CASSLPAYSNQPQHF	TRBV7-8	TRBJ1-5	once	NA
TGCGCCAGCAGCCTACCGACCGGCCAGGAAAACATTCAGTACTTC	CASSLPTGQENIQYF	TRBV4-1	TRBJ2-4	NA	NA
TGTGCCAGCAGTTACCTAGCGGGCCCCCCCGATACGCAGTATTTT	CASSYLAGPPDTQYF	TRBV6-5	TRBJ2-3	NA	TRBD2
TGTGCCAGCAGCTTAGGTTTACAGGGAGAAGGAGAGACCCAGTACTTC	CASSLGLQGEGETQYF	TRBV7-9	TRBJ2-5	NA	NA
TGTGCCAGCAGTTTACAGGGTTACACCGGGGAGCTGTTTTTT	CASSLQGYTGELFF	TRBV27	TRBJ2-2	once	NA
TGTGCCAGGGTCGAGGTGCGAAGTCGGATGAGGGATGGCTACACCTTC	CARVEVRSRMRDGYTF	TRBV5-8	TRBJ1-2	NA	NA
TGTGCCAGCAGTTACTCGGGTGGAGAGGACGAGCAGTTCTTC	CASSYSGGEDEQFF	TRBV6-6	TRBJ2-1	NA	NA
TGTGCCAGCAGTTTATTAGGGGGGACTGAAGCTTTCTTT	CASSLLGGTEAFF	TRBV28	TRBJ1-1	once	NA
TGCGCCAGCAGCCAACTACAGGGGGAATATGGCTACACCTTC	CASSQLQGEYGYTF	TRBV4-1	TRBJ1-2	NA	TRBD1
TGTGCCTGTAGACAGAGCTCCTATAATTCACCCCTCCACTTT	CACRQSSYNSPLHF	TRBV6-5	TRBJ1-6	NA	NA
TGCAGCGTTGCAGGGGGAGGAAACACCATATATTTT	CSVAGGGNTIYF	TRBV29-1	TRBJ1-3	NA	TRBD1
TGTGCCAGCAGTTACTTCTTTTTGGTAGGGGAGTATTTT	CASSYFFLVGEYF	TRBV6-5	TRBJ2-3	once	NA
TGTGCCCTTGATTTCGGCAATCAGCCCCAGCATTTT	CALDFGNQPQHF	TRBV30	TRBJ1-5	NA	NA
TGCGCCAGCAGCCAAATACAGGGTGTTTCTGGAAACACCATATATTTT	CASSQIQGVSGNTIYF	TRBV4-1	TRBJ1-3	NA	NA
TGTGCCAGCAGCTTAAGGGACCCAACTGTCTACAATGAGCAGTTCTTC	CASSLRDPTVYNEQFF	TRBV7-8	TRBJ2-1	NA	NA
TGTGCCAGCAGCGCGTCCCCGGGGGGCGCCGGGGTTGAAAAACTGTTTTTT	CASSASPGGAGVEKLFF	TRBV5-4	TRBJ1-4	NA	NA
TGTGCCAGTAGTCACGACAGGCTATCCTATGGCTACACCTTC	CASSHDRLSYGYTF	TRBV19	TRBJ1-2	NA	NA
TGTGCCAGCACCGGGACACTGTGGGGCTACACCTTC	CASTGTLWGYTF	TRBV25-1	TRBJ1-2	few	NA
TGTGCCAGTAGTATCAGGGCGGGCACTGAAGCTTTCTTT	CASSIRAGTEAFF	TRBV19	TRBJ1-1	NA	NA
TGCGCCAGCAGCTCGGAGGGGAATTACCAAGAGACCCAGTACTTC	CASSSEGNYQETQYF	TRBV5-1	TRBJ2-5	NA	NA
TGTGCCAGTAGTATAGGCGGGCTAGCGGGGGGACAAGAGACCCAGTACTTC	CASSIGGLAGGQETQYF	TRBV19	TRBJ2-5	NA	TRBD2
TGTGCCAGCAGCTTAGGCCGGACACTTAACTATGGCTACACCTTC	CASSLGRTLNYGYTF	TRBV13	TRBJ1-2	once	NA
TGTGCCAGTAGTGAAACTAGCGCGGAGGAGCAGTACTTC	CASSETSAEEQYF	TRBV19	TRBJ2-7	NA	TRBD2
TGCGCCAGCAGCACCCGGGACAGGTCTCCCACAGATACGCAGTATTTT	CASSTRDRSPTDTQYF	TRBV5-1	TRBJ2-3	NA	TRBD1
TGCGCCAGCAGAGACCTCGACAGGCAGTATGGCTACACCTTC	CASRDLDRQYGYTF	TRBV4-1	TRBJ1-2	NA	NA
TGTGCCAGCAGTTCCTTCGACAGGGGTGGCTACACCTTC	CASSSFDRGGYTF	TRBV6-5	TRBJ1-2	NA	TRBD1
TGTGCCAGCAGTTTAAGGCCTAGCGGGCCCGGAGATACGCAGTATTTT	CASSLRPSGPGDTQYF	TRBV2	TRBJ2-3	NA	TRBD2
TGTGCCAGCAGTTACTTCGTAGGGACTAGCGGGAATGAGCAGTTCTTC	CASSYFVGTSGNEQFF	TRBV6-5	TRBJ2-1	once	TRBD2
TGTGCCAGCAGTGGACAAGGGAGGGCTCGCGACGAGCAGTACTTC	CASSGQGRARDEQYF	TRBV28	TRBJ2-7	NA	TRBD2
TGTGCCAGCAGCCGGCAGAATAGCAATCAGCCCCAGCATTTT	CASSRQNSNQPQHF	TRBV6-5	TRBJ1-5	NA	NA
TGTGCCAGCAGCTTAGGGACTAGCGGGTACAATGAGCAGTTCTTC	CASSLGTSGYNEQFF	TRBV7-8	TRBJ2-1	few	TRBD2
TGTGCCAGCAGAACGGTGGGGACTAATGAAAAACTGTTTTTT	CASRTVGTNEKLFF	TRBV2	TRBJ1-4	once	NA
TGTGCCAGCAGCCATACAGGGTCTCTGGGGGCCAACGTCCTGACTTTC	CASSHTGSLGANVLTF	TRBV14	TRBJ2-6	NA	NA
TGTGCCAGCAGACCGGACAGGGTTGAGACCCAGTACTTC	CASRPDRVETQYF	TRBV2	TRBJ2-5	NA	TRBD1
TGTGCCAGCTCACCACTGACCGGGGAGCTGTTTTTT	CASSPLTGELFF	TRBV18	TRBJ2-2	NA	NA
TGTGCCAGCAGCACGGCCGGTGTTTGGGGTAGGACAGATACGCAGTATTTT	CASSTAGVWGRTDTQYF	TRBV7-2	TRBJ2-3	NA	NA
TGTGCCATCGGGGCGGGGCAGACCCAGTACTTC	CAIGAGQTQYF	TRBV10-3	TRBJ2-5	once	NA
TGTGCCAGCAGTAAGGGTAGATGGTCTGGGGCCAACGTCCTGACTTTC	CASSKGRWSGANVLTF	TRBV2	TRBJ2-6	NA	NA
TGCGCCAGCAGAGACAGGGGGCGTCTGGATGAGCAGTTCTTC	CASRDRGRLDEQFF	TRBV23-1	TRBJ2-1	NA	TRBD1
TGTGCCAGCAGTGAAGTTCAGGGATATAGCAATCAGCCCCAGCATTTT	CASSEVQGYSNQPQHF	TRBV6-1	TRBJ1-5	NA	NA
TGTGCCAGCACCCTGGCGACTAGCTTATCGACGCAGTATTTT	CASTLATSLSTQYF	TRBV28	TRBJ2-3	NA	TRBD2
TGCGCCAGCAGCCAATCCGGGACAGGGGGATTAGAGACCCAGTACTTC	CASSQSGTGGLETQYF	TRBV4-3	TRBJ2-5	NA	TRBD1
TGTGCCAGTAGTATGAAGTTAGGATATGGCTACACCTTC	CASSMKLGYGYTF	TRBV19	TRBJ1-2	NA	NA
TGCGCCAGCAGCTTGGGGACCGGACCAGGAGTCAATGAGCAGTTCTTC	CASSLGTGPGVNEQFF	TRBV5-1	TRBJ2-1	NA	NA
TGTGCCAGCAGCTTAGATTGGGCAGGCGGGGGGACCCAGTACTTC	CASSLDWAGGGTQYF	TRBV7-2	TRBJ2-5	NA	TRBD2
TGTGCCAGCAGCCCTTTACTAGCGGGAGGGTTAGAGACCCAGTACTTC	CASSPLLAGGLETQYF	TRBV7-2	TRBJ2-5	NA	TRBD2